This TCR beta chain originates from a study of cytomegalovirus exposure and HLA in healthy donors. 60 Vbeta and 13 Jbeta primers were used in PCR. Measured with immunoSEQ multiplex PCR; TCRdb has only the in-frame clones, and not every one. The data hold roughly 130,000 clones, with roughly 80% observed a single time. Looked up from germline, CDR1 is MNHEY and CDR2 is SMNVEV (reference sequence). The CDR3 runs 11 residues. The junction had 0 bases not matched to a gene; V was cut back by 8 bases and J by 4 bases. Comments on this clone: The antigen is not known.

General study points: Because they were indistinguishable, some V segments, including TRBV6-2 and TRBV6-3, were excluded.

This chain uses TRBV27 with TRBJ2-7, with TRBD1 matching 9 bases. The receptor's source is a man younger than 35 in good health and CMV-seronegative. Sequencing was performed on PBMCs. The CDR3 loop reads CASGQGYEQYF. CDR3 bases: TGTGCCAGCGGACAGGGGTACGAGCAGTACTTC.